These 5 T cell receptor beta chains came from one sample sequenced in a study of blood T cell repertoires in COVID-19. Clones were read by immunoSEQ multiplex PCR, and TCRdb kept only the in-frame ones, dropping some. This table has around 50,000 clones, about four fifths appearing once. Specimen: peripheral blood. The receptors derive from a woman aged 60-75 years with acute or convalescent COVID-19.

J is TRBJ2-1 and V is TRBV9; 14 nucleotides line up with TRBD2. The CDR3 length is 17 residues. V shed 0 bases and J 7 bases; nucleotides not matched to a gene: 6. The germline V gene has CDR1 SGDLS and CDR2 YYNGEE. The CDR3: CASSVETSGGAGNEQFF. CDR3 DNA sequence: TGTGCCAGCAGCGTAGAGACTAGCGGGGGGGCTGGAAATGAGCAGTTCTTC.

The V and J genes are TRBV30 and TRBJ2-7; D not certain. The CDR3 runs 12 residues. Germline assignment: CDR1 GTSNPN and CDR2 SVGIG (reference sequence). Trimming removed 2 bases at V and 2 bases at J, with 7 bases between. The CDR3 region has the DNA TGTGCCTGGAGTCCTATAACCTACGAGCAGTACTTC. Amino acid sequence: CAWSPITYEQYF.

The chain uses TRBV9 and TRBJ2-5; perhaps TRBD2 as D (5 bases). This CDR3 region has 15 residues. V was clipped by 0 bases and J by 2 bases, with 11 bases between them. Germline CDR1 is SGDLS and CDR2 is YYNGEE. CDR3 in DNA: TGTGCCAGCAGCGTAGGTGGAGGCATACAAGAGACCCAGTACTTC. The encoded protein is CASSVGGGIQETQYF.

The rearrangement links TRBV11-2 to TRBJ1-5; 7 bases are shared with TRBD1. This CDR3 contains 14 residues. J was trimmed by 7 bases and V by 4 bases; bases with no gene match: 7. Germline V gene sequence: CDR1 SGHAT, CDR2 FQNNGV. The CDR3 spells CASSSTGVGQPQHF. The CDR3 bases are TGTGCCAGCAGCTCCACAGGGGTGGGGCAGCCCCAGCATTTT.

This clone was seen a few times. V is TRBV2 and J is TRBJ1-5; 8 nucleotides agree with TRBD1. The CDR3 contains 16 residues. V shed 4 bases and J 6 bases; nucleotides not matched to a gene: 11. Germline loops: CDR1 SNHLY, CDR2 FYNNEI. CDR3 sequence reads: CASSGPQGAQAQPQHF. CDR3 nucleotides: TGTGCCAGCAGTGGGCCCCAGGGGGCGCAGGCTCAGCCCCAGCATTTT.